Reported below is one T cell receptor (beta chain). This sample stems from a study of circulating and synovial CD4+ cells in juvenile arthritis. Repertoires were generated with immunoSEQ multiplex PCR, while TCRdb's copy carries only in-frame clones and drops some. The table shows thousands of clones, with 83% occurring only once. V was cut by 5 bases and J by 8 bases, with 12 bases left in between. The CDR3 has 12 amino acids. Germline values: CDR1 LNHDA, CDR2 SQIVND (reference sequence). Source material: CD4+ T cells from synovial fluid. This chain links TRBV19 with TRBJ1-2; D perhaps matches TRBD1 (6 bases). The receptor's source is a human donor with juvenile idiopathic arthritis. The CDR3, as DNA: TGTGCCAGTAGTTTACAGGGATTAGGCTACACCTTC. Translating gives CASSLQGLGYTF.